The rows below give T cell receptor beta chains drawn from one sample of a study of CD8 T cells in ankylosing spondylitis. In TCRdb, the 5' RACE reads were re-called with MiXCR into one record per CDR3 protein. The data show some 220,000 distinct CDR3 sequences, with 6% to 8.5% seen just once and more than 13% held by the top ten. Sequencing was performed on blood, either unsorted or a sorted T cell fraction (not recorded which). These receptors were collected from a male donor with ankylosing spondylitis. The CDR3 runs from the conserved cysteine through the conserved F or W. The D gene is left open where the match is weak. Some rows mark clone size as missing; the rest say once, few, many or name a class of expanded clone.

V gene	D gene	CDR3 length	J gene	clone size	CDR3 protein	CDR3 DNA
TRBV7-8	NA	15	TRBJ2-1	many	CASSSNVRSYNEQFF	TGTGCCAGCAGCTCCAATGTCCGCTCCTACAATGAGCAGTTCTTC
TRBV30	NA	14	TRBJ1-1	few	CAWSVGPANTEAFF	TGTGCCTGGAGTGTAGGACCTGCGAACACTGAAGCTTTCTTT
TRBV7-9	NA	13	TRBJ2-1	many	CASSFLRTDEQFF	TGTGCCAGCAGCTTTCTCAGGACGGATGAGCAGTTCTTC
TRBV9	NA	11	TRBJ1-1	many	CASAAGGKAFF	TGTGCCTCGGCAGCGGGGGGGAAAGCTTTCTTT
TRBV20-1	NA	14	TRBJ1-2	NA	CSAEGDGPNYGYTF	TGCAGTGCTGAGGGGGACGGACCTAACTATGGCTACACCTTC
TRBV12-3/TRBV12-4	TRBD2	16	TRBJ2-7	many	CASTPLVTSGFSEQYF	TGTGCCAGCACCCCGCTCGTGACTAGCGGGTTTTCCGAGCAGTACTTC
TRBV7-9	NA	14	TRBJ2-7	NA	CASAFGKSPYEQYF	TGTGCCAGCGCCTTCGGCAAGAGTCCCTACGAGCAGTACTTC
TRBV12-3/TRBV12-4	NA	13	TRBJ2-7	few	CASSLSGAGEQYF	TGTGCCAGCAGTTTATCGGGAGCTGGCGAGCAGTACTTC
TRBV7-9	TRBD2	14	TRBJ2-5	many	CASSQTSGRETQYF	TGTGCCAGCAGCCAGACTAGCGGGAGAGAGACCCAGTACTTC
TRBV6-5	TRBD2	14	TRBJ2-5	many	CASSSLAGDPTQYF	TGTGCCAGCAGTTCCTTAGCGGGGGACCCAACCCAGTACTTC
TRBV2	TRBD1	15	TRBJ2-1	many	CASRRQGGSYNEQFF	TGTGCCAGCAGGAGACAGGGGGGCTCCTACAATGAGCAGTTCTTC
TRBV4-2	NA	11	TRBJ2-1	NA	CASSQGYEQFF	TGTGCCAGCAGCCAGGGATATGAGCAGTTCTTC
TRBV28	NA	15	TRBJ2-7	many	CASSIPREGNNEQYF	TGTGCCAGCAGTATCCCCCGTGAGGGGAACAACGAGCAGTACTTC
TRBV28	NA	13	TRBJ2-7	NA	CASSLIGLVEQYF	TGTGCCAGCAGTCTTATAGGACTGGTCGAGCAGTACTTC
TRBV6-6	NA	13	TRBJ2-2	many	CASSYGAAGELFF	TGTGCCAGCAGTTACGGGGCGGCCGGGGAGCTGTTTTTT
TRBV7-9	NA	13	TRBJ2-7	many	CASTPLTEYEQYF	TGTGCCAGCACCCCCTTGACAGAGTACGAGCAGTACTTC
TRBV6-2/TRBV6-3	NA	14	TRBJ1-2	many	CASKPGARDGGYTF	TGTGCCAGCAAGCCCGGCGCCCGGGACGGGGGCTACACCTTC
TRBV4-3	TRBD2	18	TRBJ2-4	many	CASSPSPLAEIAKNIQYF	TGCGCCAGCAGCCCCTCCCCCCTAGCGGAAATAGCCAAAAACATTCAGTACTTC